Described below is a single TCR beta chain sequence and its context. The antigen is undetermined. This sample was taken from a study of T cell repertoires in cytomegalovirus infection. TCRdb called the reads again in MiXCR, with one record for every CDR3 protein. The data show 250,000 to 300,000 distinct CDR3 sequences, 20% to 25% seen once. The ends lost 3 bases at V and 4 bases at J; junction bases unmatched: 5. There are 16 residues in the CDR3. Germline loops: CDR1 SGHTA, CDR2 FQGNSA. The receptor was isolated from a human donor in good health (CMV status not recorded). Some clones in this sample may be carry-over from other donors' samples. V gene TRBV7-2 combines with J gene TRBJ2-3; TRBD2 matches 12 bases. Sequenced material: cultured PBMCs, taken from culture after CMV antigen stimulation. The CDR3 loop reads CASSLGLAGGADTQYF. The CDR3 DNA follows: TGTGCCAGCAGCTTGGGTCTAGCGGGAGGGGCAGATACGCAGTATTTT.